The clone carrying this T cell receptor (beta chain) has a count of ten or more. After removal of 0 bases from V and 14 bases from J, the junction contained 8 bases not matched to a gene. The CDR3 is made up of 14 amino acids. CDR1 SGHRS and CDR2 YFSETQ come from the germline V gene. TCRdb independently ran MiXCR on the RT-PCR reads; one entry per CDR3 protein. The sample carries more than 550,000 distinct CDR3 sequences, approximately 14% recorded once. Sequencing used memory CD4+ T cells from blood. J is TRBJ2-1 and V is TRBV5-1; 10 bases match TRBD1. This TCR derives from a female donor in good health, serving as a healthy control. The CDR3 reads CASSLAPGTGDKFF. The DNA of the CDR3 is TGCGCCAGCAGCTTGGCTCCTGGGACAGGGGATAAGTTCTTC.